This T cell receptor (beta chain) was identified in a study of cytomegalovirus exposure and HLA in healthy donors (dated by TCRdb to the late 2010s). Background for the entire study: An earlier analysis of 587 of the donors reported 276 Gb of sequence data and 100 million to 140 million unique TCR beta sequences from 150 million to 200 million T cells. In a later analysis, previously published TCR beta repertoires from fewer than 750 donors were re-analyzed and high-resolution HLA genotyping was added so that TCR occurrence patterns could be studied. Typing coverage differed by locus: A, B, C, DRB1 and DQB1 were typed in roughly 620-640 donors, DQA1 in roughly 500, DPA1 in some 600, and DPB1 in about 450. In the later analysis, no new phenotypic data were used to find candidate immune exposures; instead, reliance was placed on TCR beta sequences and their occurrence across donors. In an earlier analysis of a few hundred of the donors, high-throughput TCR beta sequencing was used to judge whether each TCR beta V gene segment behaved as functional or pseudogenic. An early release covering roughly 600 HLA-typed donors comprised approximately 300 gigabases of sequencing data and around 80 million unique TCR sequences. Among the roughly 400 genotyped donors, around 81% belonged to the genetic ancestry cluster associated with self-reported Caucasian donors. Using immunosequencing, the study profiled T cell repertoires from 640 or so subjects and related those repertoires to cytomegalovirus serostatus. The study combined high-throughput TCR immunosequencing, statistical association of individual TCRs with disease status, and machine learning to predict cytomegalovirus infection status. Class I and class II HLA loci were covered by the typing at four-digit resolution. About five DR-DQ haplotypes were treated as single units for association and clustering because of strong linkage in the cohort. The study aimed to test whether cataloging public T cell receptors could reveal signatures of past pathogen exposure. In a later genetic analysis, genome-wide SNP genotypes for about 55% of the 666 donors were used, and that subset was treated as a discovery cohort. Along with the roughly 670-subject first cohort, a separate validation cohort of around 120 different subjects was used. Among some 410 genotyped donors of the cohort, an average of roughly 240,000 unique TCR beta nucleotide sequences were sequenced per donor, roughly a sixth of them non-productive. Donor age, sex, ethnicity and CMV serostatus were compiled alongside the repertoire data. All discovery cohort repertoires had been generated using a single sequencing platform. The research as a whole found: Some IMGT-functional V segments, including TRBV6-2 and TRBV6-3, could not be told apart with the 87-base-pair reads, so those segments were excluded. According to a later analysis, most CMV-associated TCR beta chains appeared to be HLA-restricted, and the HLA associations seemed to be driven largely by CMV exposure. Cytomegalovirus status was reported to be diagnosed by the classifier with high specificity and sensitivity in both the original and validation cohorts. The study gave a list of 150 to 200 TCR beta chains associated with cytomegalovirus. In an earlier analysis of approximately 590 of the donors, most TCR beta V segments were observed in productive rearrangements about 90% or about 30% of the time, broadly matching IMGT annotations. In a later analysis, HLA-associated TCR beta chains showed more clonal expansion and lower generation probabilities than non-associated chains that were equally common. Linkage disequilibrium might explain the correlated functional status among segregating V segments, but an unknown experimental factor could not be excluded. Because counts were too low, more than 15 rarely observed V segments, including chromosome 9 orphons, were left out of the earlier analysis of several hundred of the donors. It was suggested by the authors that the approach could potentially be generalized to other disease states and immunological phenotypes. An association between a missense DCLRE1C variant and V-gene and J-gene trimming of TCR beta chains was found in a later genetic analysis and replicated in an independent cohort. HLA typing was unavailable for some donors at each locus, so association tests used only the typed subset. In a later analysis, some 17,000 TCR beta sequences were associated with specific HLA alleles at a false discovery rate of 0.05. The only immune exposure information available for the cohort was CMV serostatus. Compared with the roughly 700-donor mean, donors in an Asian-associated ancestry cluster had fewer N-insertions in productive TCRs, according to a later genetic analysis. A further reported finding was that TCR beta sequences accurately predicted the HLA-A and HLA-B alleles for most subjects in the first cohort. When HLA alleles, especially DR and DQ, strongly co-occurred, attributing TCR associations to individual alleles was difficult. A later analysis reported that several top co-occurrence clusters appeared linked to parvovirus B19, influenza, CMV and Epstein-Barr virus. A cluster of highly shared sequence variants was judged likely to be a technical artifact of the sequencing pipeline. A few of the identified cytomegalovirus-associated TCR beta chains were confirmed in vitro to be specific for cytomegalovirus antigens. Presence/absence analyses assumed roughly uniform sequencing depth across donors, an assumption that may not hold. Most TCR sequences were seen in very few donors, while some public TCRs were found in many individuals. In a later analysis, the rate of TCR association differed among HLA loci, with DRB1 alleles having the most associated TCRs and HLA-C alleles having the fewest. In this cohort, only TCR beta chains were sequenced, and detectable features were limited by the absence of alpha or paired-chain data.

The library was made by the immunoSEQ multiplex PCR assay. The multiplex PCR relied on a mix of 60 forward primers for TCR Vbeta segments and 13 reverse primers for TCR Jbeta segments. The CDR3 region of rearranged TCR beta genes was amplified from genomic DNA with a multiplex PCR assay. The amplified TCR beta libraries were sequenced on the Illumina HiSeq System as 87-base-pair reads. Under the source paper's analysis protocol: A later analysis tallied roughly 78 million unique TCR beta chains across the approximately 670 repertoires, and around 9.9 million of those chains were shared by two or more donors. To remove PCR and sequencing errors, raw reads were error-corrected and collapsed into unique sequences using a nearest-neighbor algorithm that merged closely related sequences. To assign V, D and J gene segments, CDR3 sequences were aligned to IMGT reference sequences. For a sequence to be retained, a match of at least six nucleotides was required to both a V gene segment and a J gene segment. Rearrangements were classified as productive when the CDR3 lacked stop codons and remained in frame with V and J, and all other rearrangements were classified as non-productive. Following IMGT convention, CDR3 was defined as the stretch from the second conserved V-encoded cysteine up to the conserved J-encoded phenylalanine. In an earlier analysis of around 640 of the donors, sequences lacking an unambiguous match to a single V gene segment were excluded. In an earlier analysis of approximately 500 of the donors, a V segment was called functional when productive rearrangements were above 56.7%, and segregating when the standard deviation between donors exceeded 5%. A statistical classification framework was built for diagnosing cytomegalovirus status from the catalog of TCR beta chain sequences. In a later analysis, V and J genes were assigned by comparing TCR nucleotide sequences against IMGT/GENE-DB human TR gene sequences. The TCRdist pipeline was used in a later analysis to assign CDR3 sequences and most-parsimonious VDJ recombination scenarios. In a later analysis, each TCR beta chain was defined by its CDR3 amino acid sequence together with its V-gene family, and reads lacking a unique V-gene family were excluded. A later analysis removed 550 to 700 highly shared, low-generation-probability nucleotide sequences to deal with suspected cross-contamination and a sequencing artifact. A later analysis calculated a clonal expansion index for each public chain from normalized within-repertoire ranks of inferred template counts. A later analysis computed generation probabilities with a VDJ recombination model fitted to out-of-frame rearrangements, and checked the results against IGoR. In a later analysis, hypergeometric tests were used to score TCR-TCR, TCR-HLA and TCR-CMV co-occurrence, with a repertoire-size bias correction applied to TCR pairs. A later analysis estimated false discovery rates by permuting HLA or CMV assignments 20 times. In a later analysis, co-occurring TCRs were grouped with DBSCAN, and TCRdist sequence similarity was added when clustering was performed within HLA-allele-positive subsets. Repertoires with fewer than 30,000 or more than 120,000 public chains were left out of co-occurrence clustering, as were a handful of repertoires with anomalous nucleotide sharing. TCRdb mirrors the immuneACCESS table, restricted to in-frame sequences. Some clones are absent from its copies; in checked studies, under half trace to an unresolved V gene, and the reason for the others is unknown. That table supplies the V and J calls and clone size; D and trimming were determined from the DNA. Across this sample there are around 170,000 clones, with about 85% seen only once. The top ten clonotypes cover 1.3% to 1.5% of the sample.

CDR3 length: 15 amino acids, cysteine to phenylalanine. Just the 45-base CDR3 DNA is kept, in frame starting at base 1. CDR1 and CDR2 are read off the germline V gene as SQVTM and ANQGSEA. The trim is 6 bases for V and 6 bases for J, with a gap of 24 bases between the germline ends. As for this clone: It has no known antigen specificity. No clone much larger than this one lies a single base away; base qualities are absent.

The cohort consisted of fewer than 700 healthy bone marrow donors. At the time of sampling, every cohort member was nominally healthy, though immune exposures that went unrecorded were likely present. The donor tested CMV seropositive and was one of the 289 seropositive cohort members. A peripheral blood sample was collected from each donor, and TCR beta sequencing was performed on peripheral blood mononuclear cells. Genomic DNA was extracted from the blood cell samples with the Qiagen DNeasy Blood Extraction Kit. Here the chain combines TRBV29-1 and TRBJ2-7, with a weak D call of TRBD1 (5 bases match). The sequence was obtained from a girl aged 10 to 17 in good health and CMV-seropositive. The source material was PBMCs. The DNA is TGCAGCGTCTCCTTTGGGGCCAGTGGCATAAGCGAGCAGTACTTC. Translation gives CSVSFGASGISEQYF.